These 3 T cell receptor beta chains came from one sample sequenced in a study of cytomegalovirus exposure and HLA in healthy donors. PCR amplification relied on 60 Vbeta primers (plus 13 Jbeta primers). TCRdb keeps only in-frame clones here, not all; method: immunoSEQ multiplex PCR. Of around 32,000 clones detected, 44% appear once; the ten largest clones hold roughly 2.1%. The sample taken for sequencing was PBMCs. These receptors came from a woman between 45 and 60 years old in good health and CMV-seronegative.

This clone was seen a few times. V gene TRBV14 combines with J gene TRBJ1-1, with TRBD1 matching 7 bases. J was trimmed by 6 bases and V by 2 bases; bases with no gene match: 0. This CDR3 region has 12 residues. Per the germline V gene, CDR1 is SGHDN and CDR2 is FVKESK. CDR3 DNA: TGTGCCAGCAGCCAACAGGGGGCTGAAGCTTTCTTT. Protein: CASSQQGAEAFF.

V is TRBV5-1 and J is TRBJ2-3, with 12 nucleotides matching TRBD2. Looked up from germline, CDR1 is SGHRS and CDR2 is YFSETQ. The CDR3 has 16 amino acids. After removal of 4 bases from V and 2 bases from J, the junction contained 5 bases not matched to a gene. The CDR3 sequence: CASSGRLAGVTDTQYF. The CDR3 DNA reads as TGCGCCAGCAGCGGTCGACTAGCGGGAGTCACAGATACGCAGTATTTT.

In this sample, this clone turned up a few times. This chain joins TRBV2 and TRBJ1-2, with D possibly being TRBD1 (5 bases). Trimming took off 1 base at V and 6 bases at J, with 15 bases between the two ends. Germline loops: CDR1 SNHLY, CDR2 FYNNEI. This CDR3 spans 15 amino acids. As DNA, the CDR3 is TGTGCCAGCAGTGAAGAAGGGTTTAGGGGAAATGGCTACACCTTC. Amino acids: CASSEEGFRGNGYTF.